The entry below gives a single TCR beta chain sequence along with its context. In the authors' methods: Scientists estimated how many nucleated cells there were by amplifying reference gene primers. Measured with immunoSEQ multiplex PCR; TCRdb has only the in-frame clones, and not every one. Clonal size and the V and J genes are those of that table, whereas D and trimming came from the DNA. The sample lists under 300,000 clones, about 89% seen once, with 0.94% in the top ten. The data belong to a study of blood T cell repertoires in COVID-19. About the study: Researchers got acute and convalescent COVID-19 samples from the United States, Italy and Spain.

This CDR3 is 13 amino acids long. Trimming took 3 bases from V and 5 from J, leaving 10 bases between them. Germline values: CDR1 LGHNA, CDR2 YNFKEQ. The receptor's source is a woman between 40 and 55 years old who had recovered from COVID-19. The J gene is TRBJ2-5, the V gene TRBV4-2; TRBD1 is a possible D gene (6 bases). The sequenced sample consisted of peripheral blood. CDR3: CASSQNREETQYF. CDR3 DNA sequence: TGTGCCAGCAGCCAGAACAGGGAGGAGACCCAGTACTTC.